One T cell receptor (beta chain) is described in this entry. Its cognate antigen is unknown. The V gene's germline CDR1 is SGHTA and CDR2 FQGNSA. The CDR3 length is 15 residues. Trimming took 5 bases from V and 3 from J; bases not matched to a gene: 10. This sample was taken from a study of cytomegalovirus exposure and HLA in healthy donors. Use of 60 Vbeta and 13 Jbeta primers characterized the PCR. This table comes from immunoSEQ multiplex PCR, and its TCRdb copy is limited to in-frame clones, with some not included. The sample holds roughly 130,000 clones, around four fifths seen once. Study-wide results and limits: A reported reduction in N-insertions relative to the roughly 700-donor mean was seen in an Asian-associated ancestry cluster in a later analysis. An analysis that was carried out later associated about 17,000 TCR beta sequences with HLA alleles at 0.05 false discovery rate.

Sequenced material: PBMCs. The V gene is TRBV7-2, the J gene TRBJ2-7, with TRBD2 matching over 7 bases. This receptor was identified in a woman aged 40 to 49 in good health and CMV-seropositive. The DNA of the CDR3 is TGTGCCAGCAGCACAGAGGCGGGAGCAGGCTACGAGCAGTACTTC. Its translation is CASSTEAGAGYEQYF.